The 2 T cell receptor beta chains presented below share a single source sample, sequenced in a study of beta chain features in type 1 diabetes. Expressed TCRB transcripts got sequenced, as all isolated RNA was reverse transcribed. Sequencing used immunoSEQ multiplex PCR; TCRdb keeps in-frame clones, though not all of them. The table lists 350,000 to 450,000 clones, about 14% of them singletons. The source material was naive CD4+ T cells from blood. Source of these receptors: a man aged 30-40 years in good health.

Comment on this clone: An end of the junction differs from the germline gene, which may be a read error. The J gene is TRBJ2-2, the V gene TRBV7-9; maybe TRBD2 (6 bases). From germline, CDR1 is SEHNR and CDR2 FQNEAQ (reference sequence). This CDR3 contains 11 residues. This CDR3 reads CASSPPREVFF. DNA of the CDR3: TGTGCCAGCAGCCCACCCAGGGAGGTGTTTTTT.

This sequence joins TRBV11-3 and TRBJ1-1, with D possibly being TRBD1 (5 bases). The CDR3 runs to 14 residues. Germline lookup yields CDR1 SGHNT and CDR2 YENEEA. The germline V and J ends were trimmed by 4 bases and 5 bases, with 14 bases remaining between them. This chain's CDR3 is CASSWTGVGTEAFF. The DNA for the CDR3 is TGTGCCAGCAGCTGGACGGGGGTAGGGACTGAAGCTTTCTTT.